The source of this TCR beta chain is a study of blood T cell repertoires in COVID-19 (TCRdb year 2020). The study in broad terms: The collaborator samples originated in the United States, Italy and Spain and spanned the acute and convalescent phases of COVID-19. The samples were drawn from two sources: the first 160 participants of the ongoing ImmuneRACE study, and 1,254 subjects contributed by 6 global collaborators. Deeply sampled blood TCRbeta repertoires from subjects exposed to, actively infected with, or recovered from COVID-19 were included in the dataset. The repertoires were released in a freely available public database meant as a resource for research on the immune response to SARS-CoV-2. The material from the prospective study consisted of cDNA or gDNA derived from T cells, B-cell-depleted T cells, or PBMCs. Nearly every sample came with metadata listing a de-identified subject ID, COVID-19 status, age in years and sex. Where available, HLA class I and class II types were obtained from metadata supplied by the sample provider rather than from assay-based typing. Overall study outcomes, separate from this receptor: How much clinical and demographic metadata was included differed by source and by participant, and the metadata was provided uncurated.

TCRbeta CDR3 regions were amplified from genomic DNA by means of the immunoSEQ Assay, a bias-controlled multiplex PCR. As for the original processing: Nucleated cell counts per sample were estimated from amplification of reference gene primers within the assay. Sequence reads were collapsed and filtered to measure the absolute abundance of every unique TCRbeta CDR3 rearrangement. For each sample, productive Simpson clonality was calculated as the square root of Simpson's diversity index over productive rearrangements. The table was pulled from immuneACCESS by TCRdb, which kept in-frame rearrangements only. Such tables lose some clones; where checked, under half of the loss comes from unresolved V genes, and the rest has no known cause. V, J and clone size are those of that table, while D and trimming were read from the DNA. The sample yields tens of thousands of clones; over 80% were counted once. In total, the top ten clones hold around 10% of the sample.

In regard to this clone: No cognate antigen has been identified for it. Base qualities are not recorded, but no much larger clone differs from it by a single base.

Collaborating institutions collected whole blood in K2EDTA tubes following their own protocols. Collaborator samples were shipped for TCRbeta analysis as frozen whole blood, isolated PBMCs, or DNA extracted from either sample type. This sequence originates from a man aged 80 or over with acute or convalescent COVID-19. Input material: peripheral blood.

The CDR3 corresponds to CASRLAGGYTGELFF. The DNA sequence is given as TGTGCCAGTCGGCTAGCGGGGGGCTACACCGGGGAGCTGTTTTTT. The sequence links TRBV19 to TRBJ2-2; the central 11 bases match TRBD2. CDR1 and CDR2 were assigned from the germline V gene (reference sequence) as LNHDA and SQIVND. V lost 8 bases and J lost 3 bases, and the count of bases not matched to a germline gene is 5. The CDR3, from cysteine to phenylalanine, totals 15 residues. Only CDR3 DNA remains: 45 bases, in frame from the first base.